This T cell receptor (beta chain) is from a study of cytomegalovirus exposure and HLA in healthy donors. Study outcomes and limitations: A list of approximately 150 TCR beta chains associated with cytomegalovirus was given. In an earlier analysis, productive rearrangement rates for most beta V segments clustered near 87% or 30%. The study had only CMV serostatus as immune exposure information. According to a later analysis, donors in an Asian-associated ancestry cluster reportedly had fewer N-insertions than the roughly 640-donor mean.

About this clone itself: What it binds is unknown.

Use of 60 Vbeta and 13 Jbeta primers characterized the PCR. Libraries were prepared by immunoSEQ multiplex PCR; TCRdb keeps only in-frame clonotypes and omits some of them. The table lists 100,000 to 150,000 clones, roughly three quarters of them singletons. Germline CDR1 reads MNHEY; CDR2 reads SVGAGI. Trimming stripped 9 bases from V and 5 bases from J, with 16 bases between. This CDR3 comprises 13 residues. The source is a male donor in good health and CMV-seronegative. The sequencing sample was made of PBMCs. This chain links TRBV6-5 with TRBJ1-2, with no clear D. CDR3 region: CASRLGQRYGYTF. The CDR3 DNA is TGTGCCAGTCGACTGGGTCAAAGATATGGCTACACCTTC.